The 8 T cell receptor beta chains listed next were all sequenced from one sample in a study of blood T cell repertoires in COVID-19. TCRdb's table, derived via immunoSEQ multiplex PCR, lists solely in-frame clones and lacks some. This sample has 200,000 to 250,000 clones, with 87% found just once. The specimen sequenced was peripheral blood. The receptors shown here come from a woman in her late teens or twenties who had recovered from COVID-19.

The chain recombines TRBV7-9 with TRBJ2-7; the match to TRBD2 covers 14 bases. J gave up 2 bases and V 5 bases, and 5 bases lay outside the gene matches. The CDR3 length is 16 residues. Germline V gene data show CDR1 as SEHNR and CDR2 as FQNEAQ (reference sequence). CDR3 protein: CASSILTSGRAYEQYF. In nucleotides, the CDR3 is TGTGCCAGCAGCATACTGACTAGCGGGAGGGCCTACGAGCAGTACTTC.

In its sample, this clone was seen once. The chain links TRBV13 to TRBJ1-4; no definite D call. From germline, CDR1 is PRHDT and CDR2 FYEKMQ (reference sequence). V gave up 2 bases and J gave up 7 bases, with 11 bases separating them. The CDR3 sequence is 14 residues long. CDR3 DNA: TGTGCCAGCAGCTTACGAGGAAGTGGTGAAAAACTGTTTTTT. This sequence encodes CASSLRGSGEKLFF.

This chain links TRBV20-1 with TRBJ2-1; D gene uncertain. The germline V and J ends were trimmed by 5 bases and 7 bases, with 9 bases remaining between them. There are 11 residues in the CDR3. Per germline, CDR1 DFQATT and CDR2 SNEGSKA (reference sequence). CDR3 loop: CSAPLLNEQFF. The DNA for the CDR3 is TGCAGTGCTCCCCTCTTGAATGAGCAGTTCTTC.

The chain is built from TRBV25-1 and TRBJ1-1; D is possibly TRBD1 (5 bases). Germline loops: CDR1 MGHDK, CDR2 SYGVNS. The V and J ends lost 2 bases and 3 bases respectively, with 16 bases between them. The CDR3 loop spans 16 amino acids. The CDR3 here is CASSEVSGAGHTEAFF. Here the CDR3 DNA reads TGTGCCAGCAGTGAAGTATCCGGCGCAGGGCACACTGAAGCTTTCTTT.

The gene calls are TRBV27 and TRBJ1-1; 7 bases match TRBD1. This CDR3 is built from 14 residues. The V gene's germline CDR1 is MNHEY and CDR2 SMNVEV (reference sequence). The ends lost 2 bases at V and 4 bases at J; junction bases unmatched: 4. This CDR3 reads CASSLIDRVTEAFF. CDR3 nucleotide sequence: TGTGCCAGCAGTTTAATCGACAGGGTCACTGAAGCTTTCTTT.

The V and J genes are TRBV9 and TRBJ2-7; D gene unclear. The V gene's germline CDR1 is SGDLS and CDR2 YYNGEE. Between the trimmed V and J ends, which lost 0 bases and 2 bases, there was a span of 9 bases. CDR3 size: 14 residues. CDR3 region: CASSVVEAPYEQYF. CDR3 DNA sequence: TGTGCCAGCAGCGTAGTCGAAGCCCCCTACGAGCAGTACTTC.

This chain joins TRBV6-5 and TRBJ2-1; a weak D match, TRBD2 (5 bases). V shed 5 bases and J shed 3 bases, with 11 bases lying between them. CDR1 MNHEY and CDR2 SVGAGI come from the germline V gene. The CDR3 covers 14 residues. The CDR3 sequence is CASSTTTSYNEQFF. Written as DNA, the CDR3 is TGTGCCAGCAGTACAACTACTAGCTACAATGAGCAGTTCTTC.

The CDR3, as DNA: TGTGCCAGCAGCGACCAGGGAAACCAAGAGACCCAGTACTTC. Translated, it gives CASSDQGNQETQYF. The chain combines TRBV25-1 with TRBJ2-5; D possibly corresponds to TRBD1 (5 bases). From germline, CDR1 is MGHDK and CDR2 SYGVNS. The CDR3 runs to 14 residues. Trimming took off 6 bases at V and 0 bases at J, with 11 bases between the two ends.